These 2 T cell receptor beta chains originate from one sample sequenced in a study of blood T cell repertoires in COVID-19. Libraries were prepared by immunoSEQ multiplex PCR; TCRdb keeps only in-frame clonotypes and omits some of them. Seen here are 300,000 to 350,000 clones, roughly 89% observed once, and the top ten hold 3.5% to 4.5%. Material for sequencing was PBMCs or T cells enriched from blood (not recorded which). The origin of the receptors is a young woman with acute COVID-19.

This chain joins TRBV28 and TRBJ1-5; TRBD1 might be the D (6 bases). This CDR3 is built from 15 residues. The V end was cut by 3 bases, the J end by 4 bases, with 13 bases between. Looked up from germline, CDR1 is MDHEN and CDR2 is SYDVKM. CDR3 DNA sequence: TGTGCCAGCAGTTTTATCAGGACAGCGAATCAGCCCCAGCATTTT. Amino acids: CASSFIRTANQPQHF.

The chain recombines TRBV3-1 (or the pseudogene TRBV3-2) with TRBJ1-2; no definite D call. In germline, CDR1 is LGHDT, CDR2 YNNKEL (reference sequence). The CDR3 spans 14 residues. V lost 1 base to trimming and J lost 4 bases, with 10 bases between them. CDR3 amino acids: CASSQVNQIYGYTF. The CDR3 DNA is TGTGCCAGCAGCCAAGTCAATCAGATCTATGGCTACACCTTC.